The entry below describes one T cell receptor (beta chain). No cognate antigen has been identified for it. Nothing much larger sits one base from this clone, and base qualities are not available. These data belong to a study of control samples from healthy donors and cancer patients (dated by TCRdb to between 2020 and 2021). The receptor library was made with the immunoSEQ multiplex PCR assay. The clones in this table, taken by TCRdb from immuneACCESS, are in-frame only. Not every clone is retained; where verified, under half of the shortfall comes from an unresolved V gene, and the cause of the rest is unknown. This sample holds roughly 50,000 clones; roughly 92% were observed only once. Together, the top ten hold 3.5% to 4.5% of the sample. Deletion took 4 bases off V and 2 bases off J, with a span of 9 bases between the germline ends. Including the terminal cysteine and phenylalanine, the CDR3 comprises 13 residues. Solely the CDR3 DNA is kept, with 39 bases framed from the first base. Based on the germline V gene, the CDR1 and CDR2 sequences are SNHLY and FYNNEI.

The chain links TRBV2 with TRBJ2-7; the D gene assignment is ambiguous. Sequencing was performed on blood. The TCR sequence derives from a man between 25 and 39 years old in good health. The CDR3 region has the sequence CASSVDAAYEQYF. The DNA is as follows: TGTGCCAGCAGTGTGGACGCTGCCTACGAGCAGTACTTC.